This TCR beta chain stems from a study of blood T cell repertoires in COVID-19. Comments on this clone: This sample includes further DNA sequences coding for the same CDR3.

Libraries were prepared by immunoSEQ multiplex PCR; TCRdb keeps only in-frame clonotypes and omits some of them. The repertoire consists of 200,000 or so clones, with around 80% occurring once and the leading ten covering around 5.1%. The CDR3 sequence is 11 residues long. CDR1 is SQVTM and CDR2 is ANQGSEA in the germline V gene. Deletions cut 7 bases from V and 4 bases from J, with 9 bases between. The rearrangement joins TRBV29-1 to TRBJ2-3, with D possibly matching TRBD2 (6 bases). The receptor comes from a woman in her 70s with acute or convalescent COVID-19. Sequencing was performed on peripheral blood. CDR3 nucleotide sequence: TGCAGCGCAGGGACTGCAGATACGCAGTATTTT. Translation: CSAGTADTQYF.